These 15 T cell receptor beta chains came from one sample sequenced in a study of CD8 T cells in Susac syndrome. The authors reverse transcribed roughly 0.5 to 1 ug RNA with random hexamers. TCRdb reprocessed the immunoSEQ multiplex PCR reads with MiXCR, giving one entry per CDR3 protein. The sample includes 150,000 to 180,000 distinct CDR3 sequences, 90% to 95% seen only once; the top ten take 0.15% to 0.2%. Material: CD4+ T cells from PBMCs. The receptor set was obtained from a human donor with Susac syndrome.

This clonotype came up once. The V gene is TRBV29-1, the J gene TRBJ2-5; D is perhaps TRBD2 (6 bases). This CDR3 has 13 residues. Germline V gene sequence: CDR1 SQVTM, CDR2 ANQGSEA. V gave up 3 bases and J gave up 5 bases, with 13 bases separating them. The DNA of the CDR3 is TGCAGCGTTGATAGGAGGGGTGGGGAGACCCAGTACTTC. Protein sequence: CSVDRRGGETQYF.

For this clonotype: One end of the junction is discordant with germline, which a read error may explain. J is TRBJ2-5 and V is TRBV14, with a tentative D call TRBD2 (6 bases). The CDR3 has 11 amino acids. Germline-derived CDR1 and CDR2 are SGHDN and FVKESK. CDR3 residues: CASSQVGGPHF. The CDR3 nucleotides are TGTGCCAGCAGCCAAGTCGGAGGGCCGCACTTC.

The chain uses TRBV27 and TRBJ2-3; D is uncertain. The V gene's germline CDR1 is MNHEY and CDR2 SMNVEV (reference sequence). Trimming left V 6 bases short and J 3 bases short, with 10 bases between. CDR3 length equals 13 residues. The CDR3 here is CASRIWGTDTQYF. The CDR3 DNA sequence: TGTGCCAGCAGGATATGGGGTACAGATACGCAGTATTTT.

V is TRBV7-2 and J is TRBJ2-1, with D possibly matching TRBD1 (6 bases). This CDR3 spans 15 amino acids. The germline V gene has CDR1 SGHTA and CDR2 FQGNSA. Trimming took 2 bases from V and 3 from J, leaving 11 bases between them. The CDR3 reads CASSLQGKDYNEQFF. The CDR3 DNA reads TGTGCCAGCAGCTTACAGGGGAAGGACTACAATGAGCAGTTCTTC.

This rearrangement joins TRBV20-1 to TRBJ1-2; 7 bases line up with TRBD1. The CDR3 length is 14 residues. Germline V CDR1 and CDR2: DFQATT, SNEGSKA (reference sequence). The trim removed 3 bases at V and 4 bases at J, leaving 8 bases unmatched. The CDR3 DNA is TGCAGTGCTAGTGAGCAGGGGGTCCCCTATGGCTACACCTTC. It yields the protein CSASEQGVPYGYTF.

The chain recombines TRBV7-6 with TRBJ2-7; weak D call: TRBD2 (6 bases). The V gene lost 1 base and the J gene lost 4 bases, with 11 bases spanning the gap. The CDR3 runs 14 residues. CDR1 and CDR2 from the germline V gene are SGHVS and FNYEAQ. The CDR3 DNA is TGTGCCAGCAGCTTAGGGTCCCGGGGGTACGAGCAGTACTTC. This sequence encodes CASSLGSRGYEQYF.

The gene calls are TRBV20-1 and TRBJ1-4, with a weak D call TRBD1 (5 bases). Between the trimmed V and J ends, which lost 8 bases and 6 bases, there was a span of 16 bases. This CDR3 spans 13 amino acids. Germline assignment: CDR1 DFQATT and CDR2 SNEGSKA (reference sequence). The CDR3 sequence is CSSYRGNHEKLFF. Here the CDR3 DNA reads TGCAGTTCCTACCGGGGCAACCATGAAAAACTGTTTTTT.

This clonotype was picked up one time. The chain employs TRBV29-1 and TRBJ2-7; TRBD2 is a possible D gene (6 bases). The CDR3 sequence is 12 residues long. CDR1 and CDR2 (germline): SQVTM, ANQGSEA. With 4 bases removed from V and 2 bases from J, the gap between germline ends came to 9 bases. The CDR3 DNA follows: TGCAGCGTTGTGGGGGGAACCTACGAGCAGTACTTC. It is translated as CSVVGGTYEQYF.

The gene calls are TRBV4-2 and TRBJ2-5; TRBD1 agrees at 11 bases. The CDR3 has 16 amino acids. J lost 4 bases, V lost 2 bases, and 6 bases had no gene match. In germline, CDR1 is LGHNA, CDR2 YNFKEQ. CDR3 coding DNA: TGTGCCAGCAGCCAAAATTCCGGGACAGGGGGAGAGACCCAGTACTTC. It translates to CASSQNSGTGGETQYF.

The gene calls are TRBV18 and TRBJ1-2, with D perhaps matching TRBD1 (5 bases). Germline V gives CDR1 KGHSH, CDR2 LQKENI. Trimming took 2 bases from V and 8 from J, leaving 21 bases between them. This CDR3 has 16 amino acids. CDR3 in DNA: TGTGCCAGCTCACCAACGAGCGGGGACGAATCGAGGGGCTACACCTTC. Encoded protein: CASSPTSGDESRGYTF. The whole variable domain, filled in from reference TRBV18 and TRBJ1-2, reads NAGVMQNPRHLVRRRGQEARLRCSPMKGHSHVYWYRQLPEEGLKFMVYLQKENIIDESGMPKERFSAEFPKEGPSILRIQQVVRGDSAAYFCASSPTSGDESRGYTFGSGTRLTVV.

V and J are TRBV29-1 and TRBJ1-2, with no clear D. The V and J ends lost 6 bases and 4 bases respectively, with 9 bases between them. This CDR3 is built from 11 residues. The V gene's germline CDR1 is SQVTM and CDR2 ANQGSEA. The CDR3 region is CSVELTYGYTF. The CDR3 region has the DNA TGCAGCGTCGAGCTTACCTATGGCTACACCTTC.

V is TRBV20-1 and J is TRBJ2-7; D is unresolved. In germline, CDR1 is DFQATT, CDR2 SNEGSKA (reference sequence). V lost 0 bases, J lost 3 bases, and 15 bases lay in between. This CDR3 region has 15 residues. The CDR3, as DNA: TGCAGTGCTAGAGATTTACAGAGAATAAGCTACGAGCAGTACTTC. It codes for CSARDLQRISYEQYF.

The CDR3 nucleotides are TGTGCCAGCAGCCGGGCCCAGCGGGCCAATGAAAAACTGTTTTTT. Its protein is CASSRAQRANEKLFF. This rearrangement joins TRBV27 to TRBJ1-4; D not certain. CDR1 is MNHEY, CDR2 SMNVEV, per germline (reference sequence). V lost 6 bases and J 5 bases, leaving 16 bases between the germline ends. This CDR3 is built from 15 residues.

The genes are TRBV18 and TRBJ1-5; 8 bases map to TRBD1. The V and J ends lost 3 bases and 4 bases, in that order; junction bases with no gene match: 5. This CDR3 region has 15 residues. CDR1 KGHSH and CDR2 LQKENI come from the germline V gene. Written as DNA, the CDR3 is TGTGCCAGCTCACCCGGGACAGGTTTTAATCAGCCCCAGCATTTT. It translates to CASSPGTGFNQPQHF.

This rearrangement joins TRBV11-2 to TRBJ1-2; TRBD1 matches at 7 bases. The CDR3 is 16 residues long. Looked up from germline, CDR1 is SGHAT and CDR2 is FQNNGV. The V segment lost 6 bases and the J segment 2 bases; nucleotides outside the gene matches: 12. In DNA form, the CDR3 reads TGTGCCAGCAGTCAACTCCGGGACAGTTCAAACTATGGCTACACCTTC. Residues: CASSQLRDSSNYGYTF.